This T cell receptor beta chain emerged from a study of beta chain features in type 1 diabetes. General observations from the study: TCRB repertoires of naive, central memory and Treg cells appeared more similar among patients than among healthy donors. Cells expressing TCR highly could be over-represented by cDNA sequencing. There was a moderate but significant shortening of TCRB CDR3s in all four CD4+ subsets of Type 1 diabetes patients.

Deletions cut 10 bases from V and 9 bases from J, with 18 bases between. CDR1 ENHRY and CDR2 SYGVKD come from the germline V gene. The CDR3 loop spans 12 amino acids. The entirety of the isolated RNA underwent reverse transcription, so expressed TCRB transcripts were sequenced. Clones were read by immunoSEQ multiplex PCR, and TCRdb kept only the in-frame ones, dropping some. The sample consists of about 390,000 clones, over 8.5% of them appearing once. This clone has just a few counts. No antigen is known for it. The genes are TRBV10-3 and TRBJ1-2; D unresolved. This clonotype originated in a man aged 30 to 45 with type 1 diabetes. The sample was central memory CD4+ T cells from blood. This CDR3 reads CASRSETPSYTF. As DNA, the CDR3 is TGTGCCAGCAGGTCTGAGACACCGAGCTACACCTTC.